A single sample is the source of the 30 T cell receptor beta chains below, sequenced in a study of blood T cell repertoires in COVID-19. Generated by immunoSEQ multiplex PCR, the TCRdb table keeps only in-frame clones and is missing some. The data show roughly 110,000 clones, with 80% to 90% seen just once and 3% to 3.5% held by the top ten. Material: peripheral blood. The receptors derive from a man aged 40-55 years with acute or convalescent COVID-19.

The gene calls are TRBV7-6 and TRBJ1-3; the D is unclear. The CDR3 spans 16 residues. V was cut by 5 bases and J by 0 bases, with 14 bases left in between. Germline CDR1 SGHVS, CDR2 FNYEAQ. This CDR3 reads CASSELVASSGNTIYF. The CDR3 DNA is TGTGCCAGCAGCGAGTTAGTTGCGAGCTCTGGAAACACCATATATTTT.

V and J are TRBV7-8 and TRBJ1-5, with 7 bases lining up with TRBD1. CDR3 length: 16 amino acids. The junction had 7 bases not matched to a gene; V was cut back by 5 bases and J by 0 bases. Germline V gene sequence: CDR1 SGHVS, CDR2 FQNEAQ. The DNA of the CDR3 is TGTGCCAGCAGCGACAGGGCCATTCTTAGCAATCAGCCCCAGCATTTT. Amino acids: CASSDRAILSNQPQHF.

The V call is TRBV7-9, the J call TRBJ2-1; 11 bases agree with TRBD2. V dropped 7 bases and J dropped 4; count of bases not matched to a gene: 12. The CDR3 runs to 17 residues. Germline CDR1 SEHNR, CDR2 FQNEAQ (reference sequence). This CDR3 reads CASTRGVSGGEYNEQFF. CDR3 coding DNA: TGTGCCAGCACCCGCGGGGTTAGCGGGGGGGAATACAATGAGCAGTTCTTC.

The CDR3 spells CASSQADSPLHF. The CDR3, as DNA: TGTGCCAGCAGCCAAGCAGATTCACCCCTCCACTTT. The chain uses TRBV4-2 and TRBJ1-6, with D unresolved. Trimming removed 1 base from V and 8 bases from J, with 3 bases in between. Germline CDR1 reads LGHNA; CDR2 reads YNFKEQ. CDR3 length equals 12 residues.

The chain employs TRBV6-5 and TRBJ2-7; D is possibly TRBD1 (5 bases). Trimming stripped 5 bases from V and 1 base from J, with 15 bases between. CDR1 and CDR2 (germline): MNHEY, SVGAGI. CDR3 length: 15 residues. In DNA form, the CDR3 reads TGTGCCAGCAGTAAACCAGGGATAGAATCCTACGAGCAGTACTTC. Its translation is CASSKPGIESYEQYF.

This clone was picked up one time. The chain recombines TRBV24-1 with TRBJ2-1; the D gene is possibly TRBD2 (5 bases). The CDR3 totals 16 residues. V was pared by 2 bases and J by 8 bases, with 18 bases between. CDR1 is KGHDR and CDR2 is SFDVKD in the germline V gene. CDR3 nucleotide sequence: TGTGCCACCAGTGATTCCGGGGTGGTCCATCAAGATGAGCAGTTCTTC. Its protein is CATSDSGVVHQDEQFF.

The rearrangement links TRBV5-1 to TRBJ2-7; 7 bases align to TRBD1. Germline loops: CDR1 SGHRS, CDR2 YFSETQ. V shed 6 bases, J shed 2 bases, and the junction held 14 bases outside the gene matches. There are 16 residues in the CDR3. CDR3 DNA: TGCGCCAGCACAAAAGGGGTTTCGGACAGGACCTACGAGCAGTACTTC. It yields the protein CASTKGVSDRTYEQYF.

J is TRBJ1-1 and V is TRBV30, with TRBD1 matching over 11 bases. Trimming cost V 1 base and J 11 bases; bases outside gene matches: 3. Germline CDR1 reads GTSNPN; CDR2 reads SVGIG (reference sequence). The CDR3 has 12 residues. The CDR3 DNA follows: TGTGCCTGGAGTGATAGGGACAGGGGGGCTTTCTTT. Protein: CAWSDRDRGAFF. Complete variable domain (other parts from reference TRBV30 and TRBJ1-1): SQTIHQWPATLVQPVGSPLSLECTVEGTSNPNLYWYRQAAGRGLQLLFYSVGIGQISSEVPQNLSASRPQDRQFILSSKKLLLSDSGFYLCAWSDRDRGAFFGQGTRLTVV.

The J gene is TRBJ1-1, the V gene TRBV7-9; D is unresolved. CDR3 length equals 15 residues. Germline lookup yields CDR1 SEHNR and CDR2 FQNEAQ (reference sequence). V lost 3 bases to trimming and J lost 0 bases, with 11 bases between them. For the CDR3, the DNA is TGTGCCAGCAGCTTCGGTGAAGTCTTGAACACTGAAGCTTTCTTT. Translating gives CASSFGEVLNTEAFF.

The V gene is TRBV6-4, the J gene TRBJ2-3; 11 nucleotides agree with TRBD2. Trimming removed 5 bases from V and 4 bases from J; junction bases left unmatched: 2. This CDR3 spans 14 amino acids. CDR1 is MRHNA and CDR2 is SNTAGT in the germline V gene. The CDR3 loop reads CASSPLAGADTQYF. CDR3 nucleotide sequence: TGTGCCAGCAGTCCACTAGCGGGGGCAGATACGCAGTATTTT.

In DNA, the CDR3 is TGTGCCAGCAGCTTTCCGCGGGGGCCACCCTACGAGCAGTACTTC. As protein: CASSFPRGPPYEQYF. The V call is TRBV7-9, the J call TRBJ2-7; the D gene is possibly TRBD2 (7 bases). The CDR3 spans 15 residues. Germline V gives CDR1 SEHNR, CDR2 FQNEAQ (reference sequence). Trimming took 3 bases from V and 2 from J, leaving 14 bases between them.

CDR3 residues: CASSQALANYGYTF. In DNA form, the CDR3 reads TGTGCCAGCAGCCAAGCCCTAGCTAACTATGGCTACACCTTC. The chain is built from TRBV14 and TRBJ1-2; D is unresolved. The CDR3 totals 14 residues. The V gene lost 1 base and the J gene lost 0 bases, with 6 bases spanning the gap. CDR1 and CDR2 from the germline V gene are SGHDN and FVKESK.

CDR3 in amino acids: CASSYSGPQETQYF. As DNA, the CDR3 is TGTGCCAGCAGTTACTCTGGGCCCCAAGAGACCCAGTACTTC. The gene calls are TRBV6-5 and TRBJ2-5; no reliable D call. Germline CDR1 is MNHEY and CDR2 is SVGAGI. V was pared by 0 bases and J by 1 base, with 6 bases between. The CDR3 covers 14 residues.

The rearrangement uses TRBV19 and TRBJ2-1; 11 nucleotides align to TRBD1. Per germline, CDR1 LNHDA and CDR2 SQIVND (reference sequence). V lost 7 bases to trimming and J lost 6 bases; unmatched junction nucleotides: 8. This CDR3 is 15 amino acids long. This CDR3 reads CASTHTGQGGNEQFF. As DNA, the CDR3 is TGTGCCAGTACCCATACGGGACAGGGGGGCAATGAGCAGTTCTTC.

This chain uses TRBV19 with TRBJ2-7; weak D call: TRBD1 (6 bases). Germline V gene data show CDR1 as LNHDA and CDR2 as SQIVND (reference sequence). The V gene lost 3 bases and the J gene lost 1 base, with 16 bases spanning the gap. The CDR3 runs to 16 residues. The CDR3 spells CASSIQGSGGSYEQYF. Here the CDR3 DNA reads TGTGCCAGTAGTATTCAGGGGAGTGGGGGTTCCTACGAGCAGTACTTC.

The chain uses TRBV10-3 and TRBJ2-1; 10 positions match TRBD1. The CDR3 is made up of 15 amino acids. The trim removed 6 bases at V and 7 bases at J, leaving 9 bases unmatched. Germline V CDR1 and CDR2: ENHRY, SYGVKD. In nucleotides, the CDR3 is TGTGCCATCAGCCAAGGACAGGGGGTATGGAATGAGCAGTTCTTC. Translation: CAISQGQGVWNEQFF.

The chain has TRBV5-4 and TRBJ1-2, with 8 bases aligning to TRBD1. J was trimmed by 7 bases and V by 5 bases; bases with no gene match: 7. Germline V lookup: CDR1 SGHNT, CDR2 YYREEE (reference sequence). The CDR3 has 13 amino acids. The chain's CDR3 is CASSTDRGSGYTF. CDR3 sequence (DNA): TGTGCCAGCAGTACAGACAGGGGAAGTGGCTACACCTTC.

The V call is TRBV4-2, the J call TRBJ2-2; TRBD1 agrees at 7 bases. The CDR3 runs to 16 residues. Losses at the gene ends were 3 bases for V and 0 bases for J; bases not matched to a gene: 4. Germline V gene data show CDR1 as LGHNA and CDR2 as YNFKEQ. CDR3 DNA: TGTGCCAGCAGCCAGGCACAGGGGCCGAACACCGGGGAGCTGTTTTTT. This translates into CASSQAQGPNTGELFF.

The chain recombines TRBV4-1 with TRBJ2-7, with TRBD1 matching over 9 bases. V was pared by 4 bases and J by 2 bases, with 9 bases of the junction left unmatched. Per the germline V gene, CDR1 is MGHRA and CDR2 is YSYEKL. There are 16 residues in the CDR3. CDR3 residues: CASSPDRGVPAYEQYF. The CDR3 DNA is TGCGCCAGCAGCCCGGACAGGGGTGTCCCGGCCTACGAGCAGTACTTC.

A few counts support this clone. The V call is TRBV19, the J call TRBJ1-3, with a weak D call TRBD1 (5 bases). This CDR3 contains 14 residues. The germline V and J ends were trimmed by 5 bases and 3 bases, with 11 bases remaining between them. In germline, CDR1 is LNHDA, CDR2 SQIVND (reference sequence). CDR3 DNA: TGTGCCAGTAGTGTCGGACAAGATGGAAACACCATATATTTT. It translates to CASSVGQDGNTIYF.

The chain has TRBV5-8 and TRBJ2-6; D may be TRBD1 (5 bases). V was shortened by 1 base and J by 0 bases, with 8 bases between the two germline ends. The germline CDR1 and CDR2 sequences are SGHTS and YDEGEE. The CDR3 has 16 residues. CDR3 in DNA: TGTGCCAGCAGCTTGCACAGGAGCTCTGGGGCCAACGTCCTGACTTTC. Translation: CASSLHRSSGANVLTF.

The rearrangement uses TRBV7-2 and TRBJ1-3; D call uncertain. CDR3 length equals 16 residues. Germline-derived CDR1 and CDR2 are SGHTA and FQGNSA. The V gene lost 5 bases and the J gene lost 0 bases, with 14 bases spanning the gap. The CDR3 DNA is TGTGCCAGCAGCCTCCAGCCCTGGAGCTCTGGAAACACCATATATTTT. Its protein is CASSLQPWSSGNTIYF.

The chain combines TRBV19 with TRBJ1-3; a possible D gene is TRBD1 (5 bases). The V end lost 9 bases, the J end lost 0 bases, and 15 bases lay between the germline ends. This CDR3 has 15 residues. Germline lookup yields CDR1 LNHDA and CDR2 SQIVND (reference sequence). DNA of the CDR3: TGTGCCAGCGCACACAGGCAAAGCTCTGGAAACACCATATATTTT. Translation gives CASAHRQSSGNTIYF.

The chain recombines TRBV5-4 with TRBJ2-7, with unresolved D. The germline V gene has CDR1 SGHNT and CDR2 YYREEE (reference sequence). The CDR3 spans 11 residues. V lost 0 bases and J 7 bases, leaving 5 bases between the germline ends. CDR3 DNA: TGTGCCAGCAGCTTGGCCCAAGAGCAGTACTTC. Translating it yields CASSLAQEQYF.

The rearrangement links TRBV10-1 to TRBJ2-7, with TRBD2 matching over 8 bases. The ends lost 11 bases at V and 2 bases at J; junction bases unmatched: 8. The CDR3 has 13 residues. Germline assignment: CDR1 WNHNN and CDR2 SYGVQD (reference sequence). The CDR3 coding sequence is TGCGCCGGACAAGCGGGGGCCCCCTACGAGCAGTACTTC. Translating gives CAGQAGAPYEQYF.

The chain uses TRBV19 and TRBJ2-5; D is possibly TRBD1 (6 bases). Germline CDR1 reads LNHDA; CDR2 reads SQIVND (reference sequence). CDR3 length equals 12 residues. The ends were cut back, 5 bases at V and 7 bases at J, with 11 bases in the middle. The CDR3 spells CASSSGVGTQYF. CDR3 nucleotide sequence: TGTGCCAGTAGTTCAGGGGTCGGGACCCAGTACTTC.

This clone was detected a few times. The DNA for the CDR3 is TGTGCCACCAGTGCCCCGGCTGAGGGGGCGACAGATACGCAGTATTTT. It translates to CATSAPAEGATDTQYF. The chain links TRBV24-1 to TRBJ2-3; 7 positions match TRBD1. V was pared by 5 bases and J by 3 bases, with 10 bases of the junction left unmatched. This CDR3 is 16 amino acids long. The germline V gene encodes CDR1 KGHDR and CDR2 SFDVKD.

The chain employs TRBV6-4 and TRBJ1-4, with D perhaps matching TRBD1 (5 bases). The germline V gene encodes CDR1 MRHNA and CDR2 SNTAGT. The V end lost 2 bases, the J end lost 1 base, and 8 bases lay between the germline ends. The CDR3 length is 15 residues. CDR3 sequence reads: CASSDGQGTNEKLFF. In nucleotides, the CDR3 is TGTGCCAGCAGTGACGGGCAGGGAACTAATGAAAAACTGTTTTTT.

This chain joins TRBV6-5 and TRBJ1-1; unclear D gene. The germline CDR1 and CDR2 sequences are MNHEY and SVGAGI. This CDR3 region has 14 residues. Trimming took 11 bases from V and 3 from J, leaving 19 bases between them. The CDR3 here is CAGISGSLDTEAFF. The CDR3 coding sequence is TGTGCCGGAATATCGGGGAGTTTGGACACTGAAGCTTTCTTT.

The V gene is TRBV11-2, the J gene TRBJ2-5; TRBD2 agrees at 12 bases. The CDR3 extends over 16 amino acids. Germline CDR1 is SGHAT and CDR2 is FQNNGV. The ends lost 2 bases at V and 3 bases at J; junction bases unmatched: 4. The CDR3 coding sequence is TGTGCCAGCAGCTTAAGCGCTAGCGGGGGGGAAGAGACCCAGTACTTC. It yields the protein CASSLSASGGEETQYF. Looking up the rest from reference TRBV11-2 and TRBJ2-5 gives the full variable domain: EAGVAQSPRYKIIEKRQSVAFWCNPISGHATLYWYQQILGQGPKLLIQFQNNGVVDDSQLPKDRFSAERLKGVDSTLKIQPAKLEDSAVYLCASSLSASGGEETQYFGPGTRLLVL.